This entry lists 12 T cell receptor beta chains sequenced from one sample in a study of T cell changes during pregnancy in multiple sclerosis. The method was immunoSEQ multiplex PCR; TCRdb's version includes in-frame clones alone and lacks a portion of them. The sample lists about 29,000 clones, approximately 90% seen once, with 5% to 6% in the top ten. The source was CD8+ T cells from peripheral blood mononuclear cells, collected before pregnancy. The receptors shown here come from a female donor with multiple sclerosis, enrolled in a pregnancy study.

V gene TRBV9 combines with J gene TRBJ2-5; unclear D gene. The CDR3 totals 13 residues. CDR1 is SGDLS and CDR2 is YYNGEE in the germline V gene. V was shortened by 0 bases and J by 4 bases, with 7 bases between the two germline ends. The CDR3 nucleotides are TGTGCCAGCAGCGTAGATCCTGTAGAGACCCAGTACTTC. This sequence encodes CASSVDPVETQYF.

V and J are TRBV5-4 and TRBJ2-7; D perhaps matches TRBD1 (5 bases). CDR3 size: 12 residues. Looked up from germline, CDR1 is SGHNT and CDR2 is YYREEE (reference sequence). V lost 9 bases, J lost 2 bases, and 12 bases lay in between. The CDR3 DNA sequence: TGTGCCACCTCTGAAGGGGCCTACGAGCAGTACTTC. It translates to CATSEGAYEQYF. The variable domain in full, completed from reference TRBV5-4 and TRBJ2-7, reads ETGVTQSPTHLIKTRGQQVTLRCSSQSGHNTVSWYQQALGQGPQFIFQYYREEENGRGNFPPRFSGLQFPNYSSELNVNALELDDSALYLCATSEGAYEQYFGPGTRLTVT.

This clone was observed a handful of times. Distinct nucleotide sequences in the sample also encode this CDR3. The chain is built from TRBV4-1 and TRBJ2-1, with D perhaps matching TRBD2 (6 bases). The CDR3 runs 13 residues. From germline, CDR1 is MGHRA and CDR2 YSYEKL. V was pared by 4 bases and J by 4 bases, with 8 bases between. In nucleotides, the CDR3 is TGCGCCAGCAGCCTGGGACTTTACAATGAGCAGTTCTTC. It yields the protein CASSLGLYNEQFF.

The chain joins TRBV7-8 to TRBJ2-2; D is uncertain. Trimming left V 0 bases short and J 5 bases short, with 10 bases between. The CDR3 length is 15 residues. Germline assignment: CDR1 SGHVS and CDR2 FQNEAQ. The CDR3 sequence is CASSLAAFPTGELFF. The CDR3 DNA reads TGTGCCAGCAGCTTAGCAGCTTTCCCGACCGGGGAGCTGTTTTTT.

CDR3 nucleotides: TGTGCCAGCTCACCACCGGACAGGGCTAACTATGGCTACACCTTC. It codes for CASSPPDRANYGYTF. This chain uses TRBV18 with TRBJ1-2; TRBD1 agrees at 8 bases. There are 15 residues in the CDR3. V gave up 0 bases and J gave up 0 bases; unmatched junction bases: 0. The germline gives CDR1 KGHSH, CDR2 LQKENI.

The chain uses TRBV27 and TRBJ2-1, with D hard to call. This CDR3 comprises 13 residues. Trimming pared 4 bases from V and 1 base from J, leaving 5 bases between. Germline CDR1 reads MNHEY; CDR2 reads SMNVEV (reference sequence). The CDR3 DNA reads as TGTGCCAGCAGTTCCAGGTCCTACAATGAGCAGTTCTTC. This translates into CASSSRSYNEQFF.

J is TRBJ1-3 and V is TRBV13; D unresolved. Trimming stripped 1 base from V and 7 bases from J, with 8 bases between. The CDR3 covers 13 residues. Per the germline V gene, CDR1 is PRHDT and CDR2 is FYEKMQ (reference sequence). The CDR3 here is CASSLAGENTIYF. As DNA, the CDR3 is TGTGCCAGCAGCTTAGCCGGGGAGAACACCATATATTTT.

The chain has TRBV7-9 and TRBJ1-2, with 7 bases identical to TRBD1. Germline values: CDR1 SEHNR, CDR2 FQNEAQ (reference sequence). The CDR3 is 17 residues long. Unmatched junction bases numbered 15, after V lost 8 bases and J lost 0 bases. The CDR3 loop reads CASAPGQGDISNYGYTF. The CDR3 DNA reads as TGTGCCAGCGCTCCCGGCCAGGGGGATATTTCTAACTATGGCTACACCTTC. The complete variable domain, with remaining parts taken from reference TRBV7-9 and TRBJ1-2, reads DTGVSQNPRHKITKRGQNVTFRCDPISEHNRLYWYRQTLGQGPEFLTYFQNEAQLEKSRLLSDRFSAERPKGSFSTLEIQRTEQGDSAMYLCASAPGQGDISNYGYTFGSGTRLTVV.

This chain joins TRBV7-2 and TRBJ1-4, with 8 bases identical to TRBD1. The CDR3 sequence is 15 residues long. Per the germline V gene, CDR1 is SGHTA and CDR2 is FQGNSA. V trimming: 5 bases; J trimming: 4 bases; junction bases outside the gene matches: 6. This CDR3 reads CASSTRTGLNEKLFF. As DNA, the CDR3 is TGTGCCAGCAGCACCCGGACAGGGCTTAATGAAAAACTGTTTTTT.

The V call is TRBV27, the J call TRBJ2-1; D perhaps matches TRBD2 (6 bases). CDR1 is MNHEY, CDR2 SMNVEV, per germline (reference sequence). V was shortened by 5 bases and J by 0 bases, with 17 bases between the two germline ends. This CDR3 contains 17 residues. CDR3 residues: CASSLSGQLSSYNEQFF. As DNA, the CDR3 is TGTGCCAGCAGTCTGAGCGGGCAATTAAGCTCCTACAATGAGCAGTTCTTC.

This rearrangement joins TRBV6-1 to TRBJ1-5; 8 bases agree with TRBD1. This CDR3 has 13 amino acids. In germline, CDR1 is MNHNS, CDR2 SASEGT. V was clipped by 11 bases and J by 6 bases; unmatched bases: 9. For the CDR3, the DNA is TGTGCCGTACAGGGGGGCGAAGGTCAGCCCCAGCATTTT. As protein: CAVQGGEGQPQHF.

V usage is TRBV4-1 and J usage is TRBJ2-7, with D hard to call. The CDR3 is 15 amino acids. Deletions cut 3 bases from V and 0 bases from J, with 12 bases between. Germline-derived CDR1 and CDR2 are MGHRA and YSYEKL. CDR3 sequence reads: CASSQGSSISYEQYF. The CDR3 DNA follows: TGCGCCAGCAGCCAGGGCTCCTCGATCTCCTACGAGCAGTACTTC.